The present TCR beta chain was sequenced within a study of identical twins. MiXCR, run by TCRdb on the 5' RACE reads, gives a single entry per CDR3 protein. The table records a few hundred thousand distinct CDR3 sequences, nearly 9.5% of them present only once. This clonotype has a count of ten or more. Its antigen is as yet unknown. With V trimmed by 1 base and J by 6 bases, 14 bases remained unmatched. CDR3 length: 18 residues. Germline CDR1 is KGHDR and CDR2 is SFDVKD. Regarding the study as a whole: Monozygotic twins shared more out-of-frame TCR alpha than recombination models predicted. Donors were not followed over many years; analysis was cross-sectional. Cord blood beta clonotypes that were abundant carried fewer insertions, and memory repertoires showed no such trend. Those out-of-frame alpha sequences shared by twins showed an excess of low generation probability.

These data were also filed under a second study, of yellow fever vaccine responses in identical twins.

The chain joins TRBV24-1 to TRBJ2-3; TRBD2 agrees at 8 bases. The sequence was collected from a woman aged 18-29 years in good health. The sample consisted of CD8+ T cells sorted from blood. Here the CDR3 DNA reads TGTGCCACCAGTGATTTAGGGACGGGACTAGAGCCCCGGGATACGCAGTATTTT. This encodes CATSDLGTGLEPRDTQYF.